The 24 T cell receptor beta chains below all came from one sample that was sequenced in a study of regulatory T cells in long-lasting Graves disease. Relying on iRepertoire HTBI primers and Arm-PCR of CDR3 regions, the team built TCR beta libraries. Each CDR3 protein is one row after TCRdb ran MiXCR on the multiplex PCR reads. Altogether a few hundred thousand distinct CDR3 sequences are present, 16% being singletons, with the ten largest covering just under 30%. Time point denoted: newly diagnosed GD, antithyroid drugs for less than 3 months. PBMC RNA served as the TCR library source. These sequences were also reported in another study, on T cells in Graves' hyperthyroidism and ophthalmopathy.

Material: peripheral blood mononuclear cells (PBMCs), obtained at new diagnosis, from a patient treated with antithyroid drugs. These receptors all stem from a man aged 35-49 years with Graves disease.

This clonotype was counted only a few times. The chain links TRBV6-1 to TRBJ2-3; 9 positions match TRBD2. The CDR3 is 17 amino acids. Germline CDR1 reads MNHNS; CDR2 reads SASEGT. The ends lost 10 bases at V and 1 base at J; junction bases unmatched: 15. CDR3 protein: CATHPSVGGGGTDTQYF. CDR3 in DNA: TGTGCCACCCATCCATCCGTGGGCGGGGGGGGCACAGATACGCAGTATTTT.

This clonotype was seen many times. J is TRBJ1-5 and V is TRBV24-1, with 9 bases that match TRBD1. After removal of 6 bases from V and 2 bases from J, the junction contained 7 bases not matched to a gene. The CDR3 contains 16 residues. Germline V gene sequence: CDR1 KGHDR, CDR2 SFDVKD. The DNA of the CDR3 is TGTGCCACCAGTTCGGGACAGGGTCGGGGCAATCAGCCCCAGCATTTT. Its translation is CATSSGQGRGNQPQHF.

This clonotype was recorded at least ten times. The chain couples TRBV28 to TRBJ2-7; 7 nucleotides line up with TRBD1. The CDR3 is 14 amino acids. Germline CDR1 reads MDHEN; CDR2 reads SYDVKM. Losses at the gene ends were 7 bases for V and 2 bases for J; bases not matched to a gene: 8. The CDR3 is CASNSPGTAYEQYF. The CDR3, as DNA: TGTGCCAGCAATTCCCCTGGGACAGCCTACGAGCAGTACTTC. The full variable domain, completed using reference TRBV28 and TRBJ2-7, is DVKVTQSSRYLVKRTGEKVFLECVQDMDHENMFWYRQDPGLGLRLIYFSYDVKMKEKGDIPEGYSVSREKKERFSLILESASTNQTSMYLCASNSPGTAYEQYFGPGTRLTVT.

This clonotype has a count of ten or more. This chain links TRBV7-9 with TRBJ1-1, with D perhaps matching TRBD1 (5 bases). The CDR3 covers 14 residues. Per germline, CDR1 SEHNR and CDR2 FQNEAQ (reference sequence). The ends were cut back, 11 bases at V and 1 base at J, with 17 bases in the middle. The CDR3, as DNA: TGTGCCTCGAGGAGAGGGACTGCGAACACTGAAGCTTTCTTT. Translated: CASRRGTANTEAFF.

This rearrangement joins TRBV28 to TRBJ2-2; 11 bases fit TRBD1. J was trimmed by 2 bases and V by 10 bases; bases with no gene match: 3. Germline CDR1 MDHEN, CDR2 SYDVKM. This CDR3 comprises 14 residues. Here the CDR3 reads CAIGTGGNTGELFF. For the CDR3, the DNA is TGTGCCATCGGGACAGGGGGAAACACCGGGGAGCTGTTTTTT. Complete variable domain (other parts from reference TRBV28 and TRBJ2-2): DVKVTQSSRYLVKRTGEKVFLECVQDMDHENMFWYRQDPGLGLRLIYFSYDVKMKEKGDIPEGYSVSREKKERFSLILESASTNQTSMYLCAIGTGGNTGELFFGEGSRLTVL.

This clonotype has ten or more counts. This chain's CDR3 is CASSSGGGTEAFF. The CDR3 DNA reads as TGTGCCAGCAGTTCTGGGGGGGGAACTGAAGCTTTCTTT. The chain is built from TRBV7-3 and TRBJ1-1, with D perhaps TRBD1 (5 bases). Germline V gives CDR1 SGHTA, CDR2 FQGTGA. V was trimmed by 6 bases and J by 5 bases, leaving 13 bases between them. The CDR3 is made up of 13 amino acids. The full variable domain, its missing parts supplied by reference TRBV7-3 and TRBJ1-1, is GAGVSQTPSNKVTEKGKYVELRCDPISGHTALYWYRQSLGQGPEFLIYFQGTGAADDSGLPNDRFFAVRPEGSVSTLKIQRTERGDSAVYLCASSSGGGTEAFFGQGTRLTVV.

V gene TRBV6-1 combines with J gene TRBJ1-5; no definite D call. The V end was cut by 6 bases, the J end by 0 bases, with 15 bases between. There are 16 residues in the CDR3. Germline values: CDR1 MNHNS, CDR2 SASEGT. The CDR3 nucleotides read TGTGCCAGCAGCCCAGGCCTGATTTATAGCAATCAGCCCCAGCATTTT. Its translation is CASSPGLIYSNQPQHF.

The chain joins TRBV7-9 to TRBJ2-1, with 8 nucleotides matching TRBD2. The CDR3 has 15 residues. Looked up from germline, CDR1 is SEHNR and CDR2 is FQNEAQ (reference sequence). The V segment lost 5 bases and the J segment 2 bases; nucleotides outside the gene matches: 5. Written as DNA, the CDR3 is TGTGCCAGCAGCCCCCAGCGGGGGACCTACAATGAGCAGTTCTTC. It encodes CASSPQRGTYNEQFF.

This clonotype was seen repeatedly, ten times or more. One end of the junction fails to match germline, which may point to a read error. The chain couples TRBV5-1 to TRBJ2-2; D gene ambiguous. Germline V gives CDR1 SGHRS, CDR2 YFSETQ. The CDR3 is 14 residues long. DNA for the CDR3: TGTGCCAGCAGCTTAGGCGCAAACACCGGGGAGCTGTTTTTT. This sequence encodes CASSLGANTGELFF. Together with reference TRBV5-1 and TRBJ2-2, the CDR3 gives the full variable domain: KAGVTQTPRYLIKTRGQQVTLSCSPISGHRSVSWYQQTPGQGLQFLFEYFSETQRNKGNFPGRFSGRQFSNSRSEMNVSTLELGDSALYLCASSLGANTGELFFGEGSRLTVL.

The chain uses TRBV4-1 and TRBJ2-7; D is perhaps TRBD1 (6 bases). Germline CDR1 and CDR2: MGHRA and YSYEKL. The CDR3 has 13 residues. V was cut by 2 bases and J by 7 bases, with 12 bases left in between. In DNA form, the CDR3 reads TGCGCCAGCAGCCAACAGGGGATCGGTGAGCAGTACTTC. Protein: CASSQQGIGEQYF.

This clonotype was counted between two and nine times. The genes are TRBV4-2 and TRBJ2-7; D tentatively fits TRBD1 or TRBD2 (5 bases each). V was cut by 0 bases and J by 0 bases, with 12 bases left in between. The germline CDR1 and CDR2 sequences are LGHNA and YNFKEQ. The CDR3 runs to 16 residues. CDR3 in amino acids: CASSQESGTYSYEQYF. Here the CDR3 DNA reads TGTGCCAGCAGCCAAGAGTCCGGGACGTACTCCTACGAGCAGTACTTC.

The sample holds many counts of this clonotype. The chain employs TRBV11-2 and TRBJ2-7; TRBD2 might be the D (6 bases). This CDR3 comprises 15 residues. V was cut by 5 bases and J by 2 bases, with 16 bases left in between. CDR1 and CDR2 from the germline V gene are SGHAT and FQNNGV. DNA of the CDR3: TGTGCCAGCAGCCCTTGGGGAGGCAGAGCCTACGAGCAGTACTTC. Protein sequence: CASSPWGGRAYEQYF.

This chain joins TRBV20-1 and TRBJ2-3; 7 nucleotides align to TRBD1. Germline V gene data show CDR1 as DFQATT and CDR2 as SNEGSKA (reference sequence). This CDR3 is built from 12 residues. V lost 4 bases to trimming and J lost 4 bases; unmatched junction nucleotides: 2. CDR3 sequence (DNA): TGCAGTGCTACCGGGACAGCAGATACGCAGTATTTT. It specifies CSATGTADTQYF.

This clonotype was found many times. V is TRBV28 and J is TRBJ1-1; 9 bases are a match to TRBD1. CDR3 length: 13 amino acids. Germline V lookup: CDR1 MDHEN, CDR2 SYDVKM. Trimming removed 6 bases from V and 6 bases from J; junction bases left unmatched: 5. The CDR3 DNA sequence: TGTGCCAGCAGCTCCGGACAGGGGCCTGAAGCTTTCTTT. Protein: CASSSGQGPEAFF.

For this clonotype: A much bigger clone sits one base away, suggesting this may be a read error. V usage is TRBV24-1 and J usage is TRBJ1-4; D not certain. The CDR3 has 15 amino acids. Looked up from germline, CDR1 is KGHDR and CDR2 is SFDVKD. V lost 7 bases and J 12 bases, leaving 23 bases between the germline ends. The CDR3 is CATRPMGGIEEELFF. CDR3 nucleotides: TGTGCCACCAGACCTATGGGAGGGATTGAGGAAGAACTGTTTTTT.

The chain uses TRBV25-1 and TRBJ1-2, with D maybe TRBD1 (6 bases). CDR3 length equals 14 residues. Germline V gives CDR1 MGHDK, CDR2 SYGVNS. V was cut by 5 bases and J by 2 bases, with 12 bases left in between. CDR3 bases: TGTGCCAGCAGTCCAAGGACAGAGAACTATGGCTACACCTTC. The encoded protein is CASSPRTENYGYTF.

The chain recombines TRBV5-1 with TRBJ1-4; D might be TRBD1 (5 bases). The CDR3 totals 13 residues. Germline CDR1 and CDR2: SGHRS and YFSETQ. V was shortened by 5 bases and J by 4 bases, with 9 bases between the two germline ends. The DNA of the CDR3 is TGCGCCAGCAGAAGTCAGGGTAATGAAAAACTGTTTTTT. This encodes CASRSQGNEKLFF.

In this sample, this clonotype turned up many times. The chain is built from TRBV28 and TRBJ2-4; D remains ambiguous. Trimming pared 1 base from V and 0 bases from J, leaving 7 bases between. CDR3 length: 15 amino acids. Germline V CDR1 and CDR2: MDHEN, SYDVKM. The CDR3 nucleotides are TGTGCCAGCAGTTTATTGACGTTAGCCAAAAACATTCAGTACTTC. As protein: CASSLLTLAKNIQYF.

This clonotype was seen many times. The chain's CDR3 is CASGTLRGYGYTF. CDR3 in DNA: TGTGCCAGTGGAACTCTGCGGGGCTATGGCTACACCTTC. This rearrangement joins TRBV2 to TRBJ1-2; D remains unclear. Germline V gene data show CDR1 as SNHLY and CDR2 as FYNNEI. The CDR3 spans 13 residues. Trimming removed 9 bases at V and 4 bases at J, with 15 bases between.

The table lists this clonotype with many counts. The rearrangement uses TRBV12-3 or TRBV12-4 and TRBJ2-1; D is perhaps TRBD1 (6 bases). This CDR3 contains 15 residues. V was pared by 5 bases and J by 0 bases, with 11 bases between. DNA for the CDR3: TGTGCCAGCAGTCCGGGACACTTCTCCTACAATGAGCAGTTCTTC. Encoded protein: CASSPGHFSYNEQFF.

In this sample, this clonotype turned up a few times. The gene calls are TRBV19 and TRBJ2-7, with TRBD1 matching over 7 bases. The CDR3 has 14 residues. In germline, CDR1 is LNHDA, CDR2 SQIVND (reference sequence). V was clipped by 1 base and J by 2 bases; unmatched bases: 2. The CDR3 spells CASSIGDSPYEQYF. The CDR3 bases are TGTGCCAGTAGTATAGGGGACAGCCCCTACGAGCAGTACTTC.

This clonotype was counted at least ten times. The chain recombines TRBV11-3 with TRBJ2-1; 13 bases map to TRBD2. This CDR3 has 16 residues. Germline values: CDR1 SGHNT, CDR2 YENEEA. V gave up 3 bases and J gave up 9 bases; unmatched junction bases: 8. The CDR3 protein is CASSLATSGGAPEQFF. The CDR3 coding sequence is TGTGCCAGCAGCTTGGCAACTAGCGGGGGGGCCCCTGAGCAGTTCTTC.

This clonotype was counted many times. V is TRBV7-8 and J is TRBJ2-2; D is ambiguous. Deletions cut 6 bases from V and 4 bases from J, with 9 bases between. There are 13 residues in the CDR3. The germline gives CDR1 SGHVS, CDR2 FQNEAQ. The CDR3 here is CASRASPTGELFF. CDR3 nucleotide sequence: TGTGCCAGCAGAGCTAGTCCCACCGGGGAGCTGTTTTTT.

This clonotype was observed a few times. Written as DNA, the CDR3 is TGTGCCAGCGCTGAGCGGTCGGTGCTAGGGAATGAAAAACTGTTTTTT. Translating gives CASAERSVLGNEKLFF. The chain employs TRBV6-1 and TRBJ1-4; D gene unclear. The germline V gene encodes CDR1 MNHNS and CDR2 SASEGT. Trimming pared 8 bases from V and 5 bases from J, leaving 21 bases between. The CDR3 covers 16 residues.